This is a list of T cell receptor beta chains from one sample in a study of blood T cells in healthy people across ages. TCRdb re-called the 5' RACE reads with MiXCR, one entry per CDR3 protein. Among about 1.5 million distinct CDR3 sequences listed, approximately 43% were seen once. Sequenced input: blood. These receptors were collected from a woman under 30 in good health. Each CDR3 is given with its conserved first and last residue. A D gene is named only where the DNA matches it firmly. The size field is filled for only some rows; it gives once, few, many or a size class.

V: TRBV20-1; size: few; D: .; J: TRBJ1-2; DNA: TGCAGTGCTAGAGGGCGCGGACCGCAATCCGAATTTTATCGCTACACCTTC; CDR3: CSARGRGPQSEFYRYTF
V: TRBV12-3/TRBV12-4; size: .; D: TRBD2; J: TRBJ2-1; DNA: TGTGCCAGCATCCTCAGGGGACTAGCGGGGGGGAGCTCCTACAATGAGCAGTTCTTC; CDR3: CASILRGLAGGSSYNEQFF
V: TRBV4-3; size: .; D: TRBD2; J: TRBJ2-7; DNA: TGCGCCAGCAGCCAAGGGGGTAGCGGGAGCTCCTACGAGCAGTACTTC; CDR3: CASSQGGSGSSYEQYF
V: TRBV12-3/TRBV12-4; size: .; D: .; J: TRBJ1-5; DNA: TGTGCCAGCAGCCGCGCAGTGGGCGGAGAAAATCAGCCCCAGCATTTT; CDR3: CASSRAVGGENQPQHF
V: TRBV20-1; size: many; D: .; J: TRBJ1-1; DNA: TGCAGTGCTAGAGGTAAACCCGGGACCCTTAGTTCTGAAGCTTTCTTT; CDR3: CSARGKPGTLSSEAFF
V: TRBV29-1; size: few; D: .; J: TRBJ1-1; DNA: TGCAGCGTCGATCCACGGGGGAGCACTGAAGCTTTCTTT; CDR3: CSVDPRGSTEAFF
V: TRBV7-2; size: many; D: .; J: TRBJ2-5; DNA: TGTGCCAGCAGCTTAGTATCAGGGAAAGAGACCCAGTACTTC; CDR3: CASSLVSGKETQYF
V: TRBV29-1; size: many; D: TRBD2; J: TRBJ2-1; DNA: TGCAGCGTGCAAGGACTAGCGGGAGCTAAAGAGCAGTTCTTC; CDR3: CSVQGLAGAKEQFF
V: TRBV27; size: .; D: .; J: TRBJ2-3; DNA: TGTGCCAGCAGTCCAATTGGGGGGAGCACAGATACGCAGTATTTT; CDR3: CASSPIGGSTDTQYF
V: TRBV4-2; size: .; D: .; J: TRBJ1-1; DNA: TGTGCCAGCAGCCAGCCAGGGTCGCTCACTGAAGCTTTCTTT; CDR3: CASSQPGSLTEAFF
V: TRBV20-1; size: .; D: .; J: TRBJ2-1; DNA: TGCAGTGCTGACTGGGGCCTCAATGAGCAGTTCTTC; CDR3: CSADWGLNEQFF
V: TRBV18; size: few; D: .; J: TRBJ1-5; DNA: TGTGCCAGCTCCGGACGGATTAGCAATCAGCCCCAGCATTTT; CDR3: CASSGRISNQPQHF
V: TRBV14; size: .; D: TRBD1; J: TRBJ1-4; DNA: TGTGCCAGCAGCCAATCCGGACAGGGTACTAATGAAAAACTGTTTTTT; CDR3: CASSQSGQGTNEKLFF
V: TRBV9; size: .; D: .; J: TRBJ2-1; DNA: TGTGCCAGCAGCGTAGATGCTTCGGAGTTCAGCTCCTACAATGAGCAGTTCTTC; CDR3: CASSVDASEFSSYNEQFF
V: TRBV11-2; size: few; D: .; J: TRBJ2-6; DNA: TGTGCCAGCAGCCTACGGGACACCATCTCTGGGGCCAACGTCCTGACTTTC; CDR3: CASSLRDTISGANVLTF
V: TRBV6-5; size: once; D: .; J: TRBJ2-5; DNA: .; CDR3: CASSTSPETQYF
V: TRBV12-3/TRBV12-4; size: .; D: .; J: TRBJ2-3; DNA: TGTGCCAGCAGTTTTGTACAGAACACAGATACGCAGTATTTT; CDR3: CASSFVQNTDTQYF
V: TRBV6-5; size: many; D: .; J: TRBJ2-5; DNA: TGTGCCAGCAGTTCCAGCGGGGAGACCCAGTACTTC; CDR3: CASSSSGETQYF
V: TRBV25-1; size: many; D: TRBD1; J: TRBJ1-2; DNA: TGTGCCAGCAGTGAGACAGGGGGCTATGGCTACACCTTC; CDR3: CASSETGGYGYTF
V: TRBV11-2; size: many; D: TRBD1; J: TRBJ2-1; DNA: TGTGCCAGCCAAAGGGGACAGTACAATGAGCAGTTCTTC; CDR3: CASQRGQYNEQFF
V: TRBV12-3/TRBV12-4; size: .; D: .; J: TRBJ2-3; DNA: TGTGCCAGCCTCCCGGCAACAAATACGCAGTATTTT; CDR3: CASLPATNTQYF
V: TRBV6-1; size: .; D: .; J: TRBJ1-5; DNA: TGTGCCAGCAGTGAAGGGACAGCCAATCAGCCCCAGCATTTT; CDR3: CASSEGTANQPQHF
V: TRBV11-2; size: .; D: .; J: TRBJ2-7; DNA: TGTGCCAGCAGCTCCCTCGGGTCCGAGCAGTACTTC; CDR3: CASSSLGSEQYF
V: TRBV3-1; size: .; D: .; J: TRBJ1-2; DNA: TGTGCCAGCAGACAGGGAGTCTATGGCTACACCTTC; CDR3: CASRQGVYGYTF
V: TRBV4-2; size: .; D: .; J: TRBJ2-1; DNA: TGTGCCAGCAGCCAAGCTGGGGGCTCGGTAGGAAATGAGCAGTTCTTC; CDR3: CASSQAGGSVGNEQFF
V: TRBV20-1; size: .; D: .; J: TRBJ2-7; DNA: TGCAGTGCTCTTCCCCCGGCTAGACACGAGCAGTACTTC; CDR3: CSALPPARHEQYF
V: TRBV18; size: .; D: .; J: TRBJ2-5; DNA: TGTGCCAGCTCACCACTCAGAGAGCGGGAGACCCAGTACTTC; CDR3: CASSPLRERETQYF
V: TRBV27; size: few; D: .; J: TRBJ1-2; DNA: TGTGCCAGCACATCACGTCTATCTCTGGGAGGCTACACCTTC; CDR3: CASTSRLSLGGYTF
V: TRBV9; size: .; D: .; J: TRBJ1-6; DNA: TGTGCCAGCAGCGTAGTGGAGGGCCCCGCGGCACCCCCCCACTTT; CDR3: CASSVVEGPAAPPHF
V: TRBV13; size: few; D: .; J: TRBJ2-5; DNA: TGTGCCAGCAGCTCGTCGACGGAAAACCAAGAGACCCAGTACTTC; CDR3: CASSSSTENQETQYF
V: TRBV5-6; size: few; D: .; J: TRBJ1-2; DNA: TGTGCCAGCAGCGGAGAACCCGGGACAAGATATGGCTACACCTTC; CDR3: CASSGEPGTRYGYTF
V: TRBV9; size: few; D: .; J: TRBJ2-5; DNA: TGTGCCAGCAGCGTAGACGGGGGGCTTGGAGAGACCCAGTACTTC; CDR3: CASSVDGGLGETQYF
V: TRBV10-3; size: .; D: TRBD1; J: TRBJ1-2; DNA: TGTGCCATCAGAGGGACAGGGGGAACAAATAACTATGGCTACACCTTC; CDR3: CAIRGTGGTNNYGYTF
V: TRBV7-3; size: few; D: .; J: TRBJ2-1; DNA: TGTGCCAGCAGCTCCCCCGGGACCTACAATGAGCAGTTCTTC; CDR3: CASSSPGTYNEQFF
V: TRBV3-1; size: few; D: TRBD1; J: TRBJ1-1; DNA: TGTGCCAGCAGCCCTCTCTTCCGGGACAGGGGGCTGGGCACTGAAGCTTTCTTT; CDR3: CASSPLFRDRGLGTEAFF
V: TRBV27; size: once; D: TRBD1; J: TRBJ2-7; DNA: TGTGCCAGCAGTTTTGGGACAGTGGCAACCTACGAGCAGTACTTC; CDR3: CASSFGTVATYEQYF
V: TRBV2; size: .; D: .; J: TRBJ1-2; DNA: TGTGCCAGCAGTGTTTCCCCGGGACAAAGGATCTATGGCTACACCTTC; CDR3: CASSVSPGQRIYGYTF
V: TRBV20-1; size: .; D: .; J: TRBJ1-3; DNA: TGCAGTGCTAGGGGGGCCCGCTCTGGAAACACCATATATTTT; CDR3: CSARGARSGNTIYF
V: TRBV20-1; size: .; D: .; J: TRBJ1-5; DNA: TGCAGTCCCGGGGGACATGGGAATCAGCCCCAGCATTTT; CDR3: CSPGGHGNQPQHF
V: TRBV27; size: .; D: .; J: TRBJ2-1; DNA: TGTGCCAGCAGTGGCTTTACTGATTACAATGAGCAGTTCTTC; CDR3: CASSGFTDYNEQFF
V: TRBV5-8; size: .; D: .; J: TRBJ2-3; DNA: TGTGCCAGCAGCAGGGCCGGGCTACGCCCAGATACGCAGTATTTT; CDR3: CASSRAGLRPDTQYF